This T cell receptor beta chain was sequenced during a study of blood T cell repertoires in COVID-19. For the study at large: The cDNA or gDNA used as material had been derived from T cells, B-cell-depleted T cells, or PBMCs.

Sequencing was performed with immunoSEQ multiplex PCR; in TCRdb, only in-frame clones are kept and a portion is missing. The repertoire holds fewer than 300,000 clones, with approximately 92% as singletons. The CDR3 runs to 15 residues. J was trimmed by 5 bases and V by 5 bases; bases with no gene match: 11. CDR1 LGHDT and CDR2 YNNKEL come from the germline V gene (reference sequence). The receptor comes from a woman in her 30s who had recovered from COVID-19. The chain joins TRBV3-1 (or the pseudogene TRBV3-2) to TRBJ1-2; 7 bases are a match to TRBD1. Material for sequencing was PBMCs or T cells enriched from blood (not recorded which). The CDR3 nucleotides read TGTGCCAGCAGCTTCGGGACAGCGGATGGGTATGGCTACACCTTC. Translating it yields CASSFGTADGYGYTF.